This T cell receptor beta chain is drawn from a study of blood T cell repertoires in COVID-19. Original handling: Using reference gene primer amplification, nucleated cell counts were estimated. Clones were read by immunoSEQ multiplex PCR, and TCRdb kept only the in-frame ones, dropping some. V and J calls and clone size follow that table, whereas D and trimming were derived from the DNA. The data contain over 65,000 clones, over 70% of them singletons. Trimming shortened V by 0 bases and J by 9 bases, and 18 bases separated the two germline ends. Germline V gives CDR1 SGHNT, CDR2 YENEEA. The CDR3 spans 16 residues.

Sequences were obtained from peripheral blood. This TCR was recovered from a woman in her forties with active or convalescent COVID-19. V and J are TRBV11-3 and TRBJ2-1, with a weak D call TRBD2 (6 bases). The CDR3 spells CASSLDSGPTGFEQFF. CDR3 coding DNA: TGTGCCAGCAGCTTAGATAGCGGACCCACGGGTTTTGAGCAGTTCTTC.